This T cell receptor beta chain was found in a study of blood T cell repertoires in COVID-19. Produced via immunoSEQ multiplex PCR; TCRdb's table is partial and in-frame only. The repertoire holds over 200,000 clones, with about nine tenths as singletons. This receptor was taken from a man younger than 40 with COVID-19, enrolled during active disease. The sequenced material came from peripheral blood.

Written as DNA, the CDR3 is TGTGCCAGCAATTTGGACTCGTCAAATGAGCAGTTCTTC. Protein sequence: CASNLDSSNEQFF. The chain carries TRBV6-5 and TRBJ2-1, with TRBD2 as a possible D gene (5 bases). This CDR3 contains 13 residues. Trimming took off 7 bases at V and 7 bases at J, with 14 bases between the two ends. Germline CDR1 reads MNHEY; CDR2 reads SVGAGI.